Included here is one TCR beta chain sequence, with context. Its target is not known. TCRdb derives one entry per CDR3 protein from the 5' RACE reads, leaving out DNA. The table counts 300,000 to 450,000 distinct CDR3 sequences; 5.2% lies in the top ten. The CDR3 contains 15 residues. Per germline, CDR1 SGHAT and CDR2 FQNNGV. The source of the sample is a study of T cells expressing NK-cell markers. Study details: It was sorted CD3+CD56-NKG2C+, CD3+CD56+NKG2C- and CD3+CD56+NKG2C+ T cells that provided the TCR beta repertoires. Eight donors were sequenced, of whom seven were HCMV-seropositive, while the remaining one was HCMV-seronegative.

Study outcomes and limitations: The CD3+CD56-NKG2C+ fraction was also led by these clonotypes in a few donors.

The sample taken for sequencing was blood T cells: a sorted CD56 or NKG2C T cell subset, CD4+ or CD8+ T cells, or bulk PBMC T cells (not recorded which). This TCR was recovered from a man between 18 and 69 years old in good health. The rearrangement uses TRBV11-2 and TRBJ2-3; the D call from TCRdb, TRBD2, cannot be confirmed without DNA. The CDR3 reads CASTGERGGTDTQYF. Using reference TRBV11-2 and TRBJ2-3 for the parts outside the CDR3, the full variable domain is EAGVAQSPRYKIIEKRQSVAFWCNPISGHATLYWYQQILGQGPKLLIQFQNNGVVDDSQLPKDRFSAERLKGVDSTLKIQPAKLEDSAVYLCASTGERGGTDTQYFGPGTRLTVL.